This T cell receptor (beta chain) was retrieved from a study of Ad26.COV2.S vaccination and SARS-CoV-2 variants listed by TCRdb under 2021. Study-level background: Vaccine-arm donors came from COV1001, a multicentre, randomized, double-blind, placebo-controlled phase I-IIa trial of Ad26.COV2.S in healthy adults. Ad26.COV2.S was administered intramuscularly at 5 x 10^10 or 1 x 10^11 viral particles, either as a single shot or as two shots given 56 days apart. The specificity and breadth of SARS-CoV-2-reactive T cell receptors after Ad26.COV2.S vaccination were assessed by TCRbeta repertoire sequencing. The TCR-sequenced set comprised approximately 30 samples: roughly 19 Ad26.COV2.S vaccine recipients, 5 placebo recipients and 8 SARS-CoV-2 convalescent individuals. Trial participants were randomized into five groups of five, in which low-dose or high-dose Ad26.COV2.S was given once or twice, or placebo was given on both occasions. Blinding of investigators to trial group allocation was maintained during experiments and outcome assessment.

With regard to this clone: Its antigen is unknown. No much larger clone exists at a distance of one base, and base qualities are not known.

General conclusions and limits of the study: The study was not powered for comparison of responses between vaccine doses or regimens. The authors noted that total T cell responses may have been underestimated by the TCR breadth and depth analyses. Spike-specific TCR breadth was higher in Ad26.COV2.S recipients than in placebo recipients (P = 0.0014). After vaccination, substantial breadth of spike-specific CD8+ and CD4+ T cell responses was reported. Non-spike TCR breadth was comparable between vaccine and placebo recipients, consistent with the vaccine containing only spike.

The immunoSEQ Assay was the method used to sequence TCRbeta CDR3 regions. After extraction, genomic DNA underwent amplification by bias-controlled multiplex PCR, followed by high-throughput sequencing. Per the original workflow: To quantify the absolute abundance of every unique TCRbeta CDR3 region, sequences were collapsed and filtered. T cell fraction was estimated by normalization of TCRbeta template counts to usable DNA, with usable DNA being measured through amplification of reference genes present in all nucleated cells. Repertoire TCRs were annotated as SARS-CoV-2-specific when V gene, CDR3 amino acid sequence and J gene were exactly matched to a known reactive TCR set. The reference SARS-CoV-2 TCR set was obtained from MIRA and was filtered for enrichment in COVID-19-positive ImmuneCODE repertoires, whereby public or cross-reactive TCRs were removed. Using the MIRA antigens, annotated TCRs were further analysed by specific ORF or by position within an ORF. Depth was the summed frequency of annotated unique rearrangements, while breadth was defined as annotated unique rearrangements over total unique productive rearrangements. Group comparisons of TCR breadth used two-sided Wilcoxon rank-sum tests. TCRdb took over this immuneACCESS table, retaining in-frame rearrangements with V and J assigned. Such tables are incomplete; in checked studies, under half of the missing clones stem from an unresolved V gene, and the remainder is unexplained. The DNA was the basis for D and trimming; V, J and clone size are from that table. Across this sample there are hundreds of thousands of clones, with about nine tenths seen only once. Over 9% of the sample is taken by the ten largest.

The treatment or condition label corresponds to: roughly 20 received Ad26.COV2.S at low or high dose, single or two shots; 5 received placebo; per-sample allocation not given. For vaccine and placebo recipients, repertoires were sequenced using samples collected on day 63 after the first injection. Cohort 1b enrolled some 25 adults aged 18-55 years at a single site in Boston, USA, between 29 July and 7 August 2020. Ad26.COV2.S was a replication-incompetent adenovirus type 26 vector that expressed a prefusion-stabilized SARS-CoV-2 spike protein derived from the original Wuhan strain. Reading from cysteine to phenylalanine, the CDR3 counts 15 amino acids. The sequence is cut down to CDR3 DNA, 45 bases in frame from base 1. CDR1 and CDR2, per the germline V gene, are SNHLY and FYNNEI. V loses 6 bases of germline sequence and J loses 7 bases, and the interval between the two ends is 18 bases.

The sequence is built from TRBV2 and TRBJ2-2, and the D gene may be TRBD2, 5 bases matching. Sequenced here: peripheral blood, sampled in a trial of Ad26.COV2.S vaccine versus placebo. The TCR originated in a person aged 18-60 years who received the Ad26.COV2.S COVID-19 vaccine or a placebo. The CDR3 has the sequence CASSPRTSQSGELFF. The DNA sequence is TGTGCCAGCAGCCCAAGGACTTCTCAAAGCGGGGAGCTGTTTTTT.